Listed below are T cell receptor beta chains from one sample, sequenced in a study of blood T cell repertoires in COVID-19. The data were produced by immunoSEQ multiplex PCR, yet TCRdb's version contains in-frame clones alone and is incomplete. The sample holds 150,000 to 200,000 clones, nearly 85% seen once. Sequencing was carried out using peripheral blood. These receptors were collected from a woman under 40 with acute or convalescent COVID-19. Both conserved end residues are part of each CDR3. Fields, in order: clone size, D gene, V gene, J gene, CDR3 protein, CDR3 DNA. The D gene is left open where the match is weak. Not every row has a clone size; where given, it reads once, few, many or a size class.

>-|-|TRBV28|TRBJ1-4
CASRRIPFDGGPNEKLFF
TGTGCCAGCAGAAGAATACCGTTCGACGGAGGTCCTAATGAAAAACTGTTTTTT
>-|-|TRBV29-1|TRBJ1-5
CSVGLENQPQHF
TGCAGCGTGGGACTCGAGAATCAGCCCCAGCATTTT
>few|-|TRBV7-9|TRBJ2-7
CASSLEAAYEQYF
TGTGCCAGCAGCTTAGAGGCGGCGTACGAGCAGTACTTC
>few|TRBD1|TRBV7-8|TRBJ1-4
CASSFRIGTGVEKLFF
TGTGCCAGCAGCTTTAGGATCGGGACAGGGGTTGAAAAACTGTTTTTT
>once|-|TRBV9|TRBJ2-6
CASSVASYEANVLTF
TGTGCCAGCAGCGTAGCTTCCTATGAAGCCAACGTCCTGACTTTC
>-|-|TRBV7-9|TRBJ2-3
CASSLAGTTDTQYF
TGTGCCAGCAGCTTGGCGGGGACCACAGATACGCAGTATTTT
>-|TRBD2|TRBV5-6|TRBJ2-6
CASSLGRGSGANVLTF
TGTGCCAGCAGCTTGGGGCGGGGGTCTGGGGCCAACGTCCTGACTTTC
>-|TRBD1|TRBV7-9|TRBJ2-5
CASSPQGQGVDQETQYF
TGTGCCAGCAGCCCCCAAGGACAGGGGGTTGACCAAGAGACCCAGTACTTC
>-|TRBD2|TRBV5-1|TRBJ2-7
CASSPRLAGPYEQYF
TGCGCCAGCAGCCCGCGGCTAGCGGGGCCCTACGAGCAGTACTTC
>few|-|TRBV7-3|TRBJ2-7
CASSPDSRPYEQYF
TGTGCCAGCAGCCCGGACAGCCGTCCCTACGAGCAGTACTTC
>-|TRBD1|TRBV28|TRBJ1-1
CASSEHSTGGDTEAFF
TGTGCCAGCAGTGAACACTCTACAGGGGGCGACACTGAAGCTTTCTTT
>-|-|TRBV5-5|TRBJ1-1
CASSFAGNTEAFF
TGTGCCAGCAGCTTTGCGGGGAACACTGAAGCTTTCTTT